The 8 T cell receptor beta chains reported below all come from one sample, sequenced in a study. TCRdb reanalysed the 5' RACE reads using MiXCR and keeps one entry per CDR3 protein. The profile covers approximately 57,000 distinct CDR3 sequences, with around 21% appearing a single time and under 3.5% taken by the ten largest. Cells sorted as Tregs were CD4+, CD25+ and CD127-/low. The sample consisted of tumor-infiltrating Tregs sorted from the breast tumor. The receptors were sampled from a female donor with breast cancer.

The table lists this clonotype with many counts. The chain has TRBV7-2 and TRBJ2-7; D is unclear. Between the trimmed V and J ends, which lost 2 bases and 2 bases, there was a span of 10 bases. The length of the CDR3 is 14 residues. The V gene's germline CDR1 is SGHTA and CDR2 FQGNSA. This CDR3 is CASSLNRLAYEQYF. CDR3 coding DNA: TGTGCCAGCAGCTTAAACCGTTTGGCCTACGAGCAGTACTTC.

The J gene is TRBJ2-5, the V gene TRBV10-3; tentatively, D is TRBD1 (6 bases). Germline V CDR1 and CDR2: ENHRY, SYGVKD. The CDR3 totals 14 residues. V was pared by 4 bases and J by 5 bases, with 14 bases between. The CDR3 reads CAISGGHQGETQYF. CDR3 nucleotide sequence: TGTGCCATCAGTGGAGGCCATCAGGGGGAGACCCAGTACTTC.

There are many counts of this clonotype. The chain is built from TRBV5-1 and TRBJ2-3; the D is unclear. The germline CDR1 and CDR2 sequences are SGHRS and YFSETQ. CDR3 length: 14 residues. Trimming shortened V by 1 base and J by 5 bases, and 11 bases separated the two germline ends. CDR3 protein: CASSLRRSGDTQYF. CDR3 DNA: TGCGCCAGCAGCTTGAGGCGGTCTGGAGATACGCAGTATTTT.

This clonotype has only a few counts. This chain links TRBV20-1 with TRBJ1-1; 7 nucleotides align to TRBD1. Trimming took 4 bases from V and 0 from J; bases not matched to a gene: 8. Per the germline V gene, CDR1 is DFQATT and CDR2 is SNEGSKA (reference sequence). The CDR3 spans 15 residues. DNA for the CDR3: TGCAGTGCTACCCGGGACAGCCGGATGAACACTGAAGCTTTCTTT. It yields the protein CSATRDSRMNTEAFF.

This clonotype was observed many times. This chain links TRBV9 with TRBJ2-1; D might be TRBD1 or TRBD2, each matching 5 bases. Germline V gives CDR1 SGDLS, CDR2 YYNGEE. The CDR3 covers 19 residues. Trimming left V 0 bases short and J 7 bases short, with 26 bases between. The CDR3 DNA reads TGTGCCAGCAGCGTAGCTGAGCTCGGTCGGGGCCTTGAGGGGAATGAGCAGTTCTTC. Translating it yields CASSVAELGRGLEGNEQFF.

This clonotype was seen at least ten times. The CDR3 sequence is CASSSTGTSHNYEQYF. In DNA form, the CDR3 reads TGCGCCAGCAGCTCGACTGGGACTAGCCATAACTACGAGCAGTACTTC. The V gene is TRBV5-1, the J gene TRBJ2-7, with TRBD2 matching 9 bases. CDR3 length: 16 residues. V lost 3 bases to trimming and J lost 3 bases; unmatched junction nucleotides: 10. Per the germline V gene, CDR1 is SGHRS and CDR2 is YFSETQ.

The J gene is TRBJ2-7, the V gene TRBV12-3 or TRBV12-4, with D possibly being TRBD2 (5 bases). This CDR3 spans 15 amino acids. The germline V and J ends were trimmed by 6 bases and 2 bases, with 17 bases remaining between them. This CDR3 reads CASSLKAARAYEQYF. The CDR3 nucleotides are TGTGCCAGCAGCCTTAAGGCAGCGCGGGCCTACGAGCAGTACTTC.

The chain is built from TRBV24-1 and TRBJ2-5; 8 bases are shared with TRBD2. Germline-derived CDR1 and CDR2 are KGHDR and SFDVKD. Trimming at V came to 3 bases and at J to 1 base, leaving 3 bases not matched to a gene. The CDR3 spans 15 residues. For the CDR3, the DNA is TGTGCCACCAGTGATCCCACTAGCGGCCAAGAGACCCAGTACTTC. It translates to CATSDPTSGQETQYF.